The rows below give T cell receptor beta chains drawn from one sample of a study of graft-versus-host responses after intestinal transplantation. No antigens are known for them. Using immunoSEQ multiplex PCR, the repertoire was profiled, and TCRdb retains in-frame clones only, with some absent. The sample shows roughly 120,000 clones, just over 90% of them seen only once. This material consisted of unstimulated CD4+ T cells sorted from spleen or lymph node cells, taken before intestinal transplant. The receptors shown here come from a human donor who received an intestinal transplant. Both conserved end residues are part of each CDR3. A D gene is named only where the DNA matches it firmly. The size field is filled for only some rows; it gives once, few, many or a size class.

TRBD1	NA	TRBV5-4	13	TRBJ1-5	CASSPDRGQPQHF	TGTGCCAGCAGCCCAGACAGGGGTCAGCCCCAGCATTTT
TRBD2	NA	TRBV27	17	TRBJ2-1	CASSFPLGSGGANEQFF	TGTGCCAGCAGTTTTCCCCTGGGTAGCGGGGGAGCGAATGAGCAGTTCTTC
NA	NA	TRBV18	12	TRBJ2-3	CASSLTEGGQYF	TGTGCCAGCTCACTGACTGAAGGAGGGCAGTATTTT
NA	NA	TRBV28	13	TRBJ1-5	CASSQGLNQPQHF	TGTGCCAGCAGTCAGGGACTTAATCAGCCCCAGCATTTT
TRBD1	NA	TRBV5-1	15	TRBJ1-4	CASSPGQGTNEKLFF	TGCGCCAGCAGCCCCGGACAGGGAACTAATGAAAAACTGTTTTTT
TRBD1	NA	TRBV5-1	13	TRBJ1-2	CASSEGQGYGYTF	TGCGCCAGCAGCGAGGGACAGGGATATGGCTACACCTTC
NA	NA	TRBV11-2	12	TRBJ2-7	CASSLLSYEQYF	TGTGCCAGCAGCTTATTATCCTACGAGCAGTACTTC
TRBD1	NA	TRBV18	16	TRBJ2-1	CASSPRGQGSLDEQFF	TGTGCCAGCTCACCCCGGGGACAGGGGTCTTTGGATGAGCAGTTCTTC
NA	NA	TRBV18	12	TRBJ2-7	CASSPDRYEQYF	TGTGCCAGCTCACCAGACAGGTATGAGCAGTACTTC
TRBD2	NA	TRBV30	17	TRBJ2-5	CAWSKRGTSGGAPTQYF	TGTGCCTGGAGTAAAAGGGGGACTAGCGGGGGCGCACCGACCCAGTACTTC
NA	NA	TRBV4-1	16	TRBJ2-5	CASSHGLQGGWETQYF	TGCGCCAGCAGCCATGGATTACAGGGTGGGTGGGAGACCCAGTACTTC
TRBD2	NA	TRBV18	17	TRBJ2-7	CASSPLPPSGSSAMQYF	TGTGCCAGCTCACCCCTCCCCCCTAGCGGGAGTAGTGCTATGCAGTACTTC
TRBD1	NA	TRBV4-3	19	TRBJ2-1	CASSQVTGQGAISYNEQFF	TGCGCCAGCAGCCAAGTGACCGGACAGGGGGCGATCTCCTACAATGAGCAGTTCTTC
TRBD1	once	TRBV7-3	15	TRBJ2-1	CASSKDRGSYNEQFF	TGTGCCAGCAGCAAGGACAGGGGATCCTACAATGAGCAGTTCTTC
TRBD1	NA	TRBV27	16	TRBJ2-7	CASTPRGTEKYYEQYF	TGTGCCAGCACCCCGAGGGGGACAGAAAAGTACTACGAGCAGTACTTC
TRBD1	once	TRBV5-4	14	TRBJ2-7	CASSDRDSSYEQYF	TGTGCCAGCAGCGACCGGGACAGTTCCTACGAGCAGTACTTC
NA	NA	TRBV27	12	TRBJ2-5	CASSPGTETQYF	TGTGCCAGCAGTCCGGGAACCGAGACCCAGTACTTC
TRBD2	NA	TRBV11-2	16	TRBJ2-5	CASSFGWREDQETQYF	TGTGCCAGCAGCTTCGGGTGGCGGGAGGACCAAGAGACCCAGTACTTC
TRBD1	NA	TRBV19	15	TRBJ2-7	CASSIDVDRAPEQYF	TGTGCCAGTAGTATAGACGTGGACAGGGCGCCCGAGCAGTACTTC
NA	once	TRBV20-1	11	TRBJ2-5	CSASREETQYF	TGCAGTGCTAGCAGGGAAGAGACCCAGTACTTC
NA	NA	TRBV9	17	TRBJ2-6	CASSARDITSGANVLTF	TGTGCCAGCAGCGCCCGGGACATCACCTCTGGGGCCAACGTCCTGACTTTC
TRBD2	NA	TRBV7-2	17	TRBJ2-3	CASSFYPRGGETDTQYF	TGTGCCAGCAGCTTCTATCCTCGCGGGGGGGAGACAGATACGCAGTATTTT
TRBD2	NA	TRBV29-1	14	TRBJ2-7	CSVAVAGGFYEQYF	TGCAGCGTTGCGGTAGCGGGGGGCTTCTACGAGCAGTACTTC
NA	NA	TRBV11-2	15	TRBJ2-2	CASSPRGEETGELFF	TGTGCCAGCAGCCCCAGGGGTGAGGAGACCGGGGAGCTGTTTTTT
TRBD2	NA	TRBV7-6	17	TRBJ2-1	CASSPGTSVNSYNEQFF	TGTGCCAGCAGCCCCGGGACTAGCGTTAACTCCTACAATGAGCAGTTCTTC
TRBD2	NA	TRBV7-2	14	TRBJ2-3	CASRTSGSTDTQYF	TGTGCCAGCAGGACTAGCGGTAGCACAGATACGCAGTATTTT
TRBD1	NA	TRBV4-3	15	TRBJ2-7	CASSQETGRKVEQYF	TGCGCCAGCAGCCAAGAGACAGGGCGAAAGGTCGAGCAGTACTTC
TRBD1	NA	TRBV28	15	TRBJ1-1	CATLGPGQMNTEAFF	TGTGCCACCCTTGGACCGGGACAGATGAACACTGAAGCTTTCTTT
TRBD2	NA	TRBV27	17	TRBJ2-3	CASSLAPGTRGRDTQYF	TGTGCCAGCAGTCTAGCCCCCGGGACTAGGGGGAGAGATACGCAGTATTTT
NA	NA	TRBV7-3	16	TRBJ2-6	CASSLQGAAGANVLTF	TGTGCCAGCAGCTTACAAGGGGCGGCTGGGGCCAACGTCCTGACTTTC
TRBD1	few	TRBV6-6	14	TRBJ1-1	CASSYTGTGNEAFF	TGTGCCAGCAGTTACACGGGGACAGGGAACGAAGCTTTCTTT
NA	NA	TRBV29-1	11	TRBJ2-5	CSSKLQETQYF	TGCAGCTCCAAACTTCAAGAGACCCAGTACTTC
TRBD1	once	TRBV4-1	17	TRBJ2-6	CASSQQGARSGANVLTF	TGCGCCAGCAGCCAACAGGGGGCCCGCTCTGGGGCCAACGTCCTGACTTTC
NA	NA	TRBV7-2	14	TRBJ1-2	CASSPTPGKEGYTF	TGTGCCAGCAGCCCTACACCGGGAAAGGAGGGCTACACCTTC
NA	NA	TRBV10-3	13	TRBJ1-4	CAIRGGANEKLFF	TGTGCCATCAGAGGTGGGGCAAATGAAAAACTGTTTTTT
NA	NA	TRBV5-6	13	TRBJ1-1	CASSLDRGAEAFF	TGTGCCAGCAGCTTGGATCGGGGGGCCGAAGCTTTCTTT
NA	NA	TRBV14	15	TRBJ1-1	CASSQDTGWWTEAFF	TGTGCCAGCAGCCAAGATACGGGGTGGTGGACTGAAGCTTTCTTT
NA	NA	TRBV14	13	TRBJ2-3	CASSQGGVDTQYF	TGTGCCAGCAGCCAAGGGGGCGTAGATACGCAGTATTTT
NA	once	TRBV10-3	14	TRBJ2-1	CAISDSGTYNEQFF	TGTGCCATCAGTGATTCGGGGACATACAATGAGCAGTTCTTC
TRBD1	NA	TRBV6-1	18	TRBJ1-5	CASSARGAGGARNQPQHF	TGTGCCAGCAGTGCTCGGGGGGCAGGGGGCGCCCGCAATCAGCCCCAGCATTTT
NA	once	TRBV15	12	TRBJ2-7	CATSRDGEVKYF	TGTGCCACCAGCAGAGATGGCGAGGTGAAGTACTTC
NA	NA	TRBV5-6	15	TRBJ1-5	CASSLYRVWNQPQHF	TGTGCCAGCAGCCTCTACCGGGTGTGGAATCAGCCCCAGCATTTT
TRBD2	once	TRBV4-1	17	TRBJ2-1	CASSQGWGGDPYNEQFF	TGCGCCAGCAGCCAAGGGTGGGGGGGGGACCCGTACAATGAGCAGTTCTTC
TRBD2	NA	TRBV15	16	TRBJ2-1	CATSSLDGRVLNEQFF	TGTGCCACCAGCAGTCTCGACGGGAGGGTTTTGAATGAGCAGTTCTTC
NA	NA	TRBV11-3	12	TRBJ2-2	CASSRTTGELFF	TGTGCCAGCAGCCGGACTACCGGGGAGCTGTTTTTT
TRBD2	NA	TRBV10-2	16	TRBJ2-1	CASGLLAASSYNEQFF	TGCGCCAGCGGATTACTAGCGGCCAGCTCCTACAATGAGCAGTTCTTC
NA	NA	TRBV16	13	TRBJ1-2	CASSQLWRDGYTF	TGTGCCAGCAGCCAATTGTGGCGGGATGGCTACACCTTC
NA	NA	TRBV10-2	13	TRBJ2-3	CATHVGGTDTQYF	TGCGCCACGCACGTCGGGGGCACAGATACGCAGTATTTT
NA	NA	TRBV5-1	15	TRBJ1-2	CASSLVVGANYGYTF	TGCGCCAGCAGCTTGGTCGTAGGAGCTAACTATGGCTACACCTTC
TRBD1	NA	TRBV20-1	11	TRBJ1-5	CSAGQAQPQHF	TGCAGTGCTGGACAGGCCCAGCCCCAGCATTTT
NA	few	TRBV29-1	10	TRBJ1-1	CSAGNTEAFF	TGCAGCGCAGGGAACACTGAAGCTTTCTTT